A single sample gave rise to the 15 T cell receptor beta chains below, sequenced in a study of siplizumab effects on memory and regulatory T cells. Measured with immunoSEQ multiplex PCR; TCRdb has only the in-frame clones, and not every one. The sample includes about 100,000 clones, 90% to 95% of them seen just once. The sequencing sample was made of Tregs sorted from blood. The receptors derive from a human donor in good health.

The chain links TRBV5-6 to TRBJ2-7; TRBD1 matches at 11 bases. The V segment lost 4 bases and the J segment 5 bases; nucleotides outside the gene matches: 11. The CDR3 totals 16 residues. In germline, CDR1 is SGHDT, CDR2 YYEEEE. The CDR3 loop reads CASSEFRDRGFHEQYF. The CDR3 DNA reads TGTGCCAGCAGCGAATTCCGGGACAGGGGGTTCCACGAGCAGTACTTC. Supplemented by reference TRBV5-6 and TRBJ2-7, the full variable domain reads DAGVTQSPTHLIKTRGQQVTLRCSPKSGHDTVSWYQQALGQGPQFIFQYYEEEERQRGNFPDRFSGHQFPNYSSELNVNALLLGDSALYLCASSEFRDRGFHEQYFGPGTRLTVT.

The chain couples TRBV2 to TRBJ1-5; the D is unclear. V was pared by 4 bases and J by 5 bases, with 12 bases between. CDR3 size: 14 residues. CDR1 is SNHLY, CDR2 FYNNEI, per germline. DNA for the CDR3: TGTGCCAGCAGTGGGTTTCTAGGAGATCAGCCCCAGCATTTT. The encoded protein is CASSGFLGDQPQHF.

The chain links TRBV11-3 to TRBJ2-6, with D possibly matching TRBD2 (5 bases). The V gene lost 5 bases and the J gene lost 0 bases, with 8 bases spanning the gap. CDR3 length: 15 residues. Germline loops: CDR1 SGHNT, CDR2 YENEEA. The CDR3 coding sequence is TGTGCCAGCAGCGCGGGCCCCTCTGGGGCCAACGTCCTGACTTTC. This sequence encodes CASSAGPSGANVLTF.

The CDR3: CASSWGDRANTEAFF. The CDR3 DNA follows: TGCGCCAGCAGCTGGGGGGACAGGGCCAACACTGAAGCTTTCTTT. This chain joins TRBV5-1 and TRBJ1-1, with 9 bases identical to TRBD1. The junction had 5 bases not matched to a gene; V was cut back by 3 bases and J by 2 bases. This CDR3 region has 15 residues. The V gene's germline CDR1 is SGHRS and CDR2 YFSETQ.

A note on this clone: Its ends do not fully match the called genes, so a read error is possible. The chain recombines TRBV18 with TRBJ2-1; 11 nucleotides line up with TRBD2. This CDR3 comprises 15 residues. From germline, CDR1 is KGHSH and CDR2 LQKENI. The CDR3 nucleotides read TGTGCCAGCTCGCCACAACTAGCGGGAGTCAATGAGCAGTTCTTC. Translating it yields CASSPQLAGVNEQFF.

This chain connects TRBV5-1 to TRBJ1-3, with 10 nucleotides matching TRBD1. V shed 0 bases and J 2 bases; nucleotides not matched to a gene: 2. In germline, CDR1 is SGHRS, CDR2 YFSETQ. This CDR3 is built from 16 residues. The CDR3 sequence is CASSLEGQGTGNTIYF. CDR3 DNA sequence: TGCGCCAGCAGCTTGGAGGGACAGGGGACTGGAAACACCATATATTTT.

CDR3 in amino acids: CASFGGRGANVLTF. Written as DNA, the CDR3 is TGTGCCAGCTTTGGGGGCCGTGGGGCCAACGTCCTGACTTTC. This chain joins TRBV2 and TRBJ2-6; a weak D match, TRBD1 (6 bases). Per germline, CDR1 SNHLY and CDR2 FYNNEI. V gave up 8 bases and J gave up 3 bases, with 11 bases separating them. The CDR3 loop spans 14 amino acids. Drawing the rest from reference TRBV2 and TRBJ2-6, the complete variable domain is EPEVTQTPSHQVTQMGQEVILRCVPISNHLYFYWYRQILGQKVEFLVSFYNNEISEKSEIFDDQFSVERPDGSNFTLKIRSTKLEDSAMYFCASFGGRGANVLTFGAGSRLTVL.

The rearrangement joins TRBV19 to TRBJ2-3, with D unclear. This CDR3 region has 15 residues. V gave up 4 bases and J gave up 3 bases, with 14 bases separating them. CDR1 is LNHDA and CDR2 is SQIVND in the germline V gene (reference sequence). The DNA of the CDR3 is TGTGCCAGTAGTACCTCCTGGATTCTTACAGATACGCAGTATTTT. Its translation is CASSTSWILTDTQYF.

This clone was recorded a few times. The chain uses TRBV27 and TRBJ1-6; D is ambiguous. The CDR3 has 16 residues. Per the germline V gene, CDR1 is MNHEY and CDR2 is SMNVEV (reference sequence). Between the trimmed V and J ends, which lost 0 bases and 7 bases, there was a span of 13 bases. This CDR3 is CASSLSFSLINSPLHF. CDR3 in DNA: TGTGCCAGCAGTTTATCGTTCAGTCTAATCAATTCACCCCTCCACTTT.

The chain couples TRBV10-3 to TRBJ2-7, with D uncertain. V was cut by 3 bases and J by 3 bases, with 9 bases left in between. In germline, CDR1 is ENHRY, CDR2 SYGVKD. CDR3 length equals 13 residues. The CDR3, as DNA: TGTGCCATCAGTGACCAAGGGTACTACGAGCAGTACTTC. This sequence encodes CAISDQGYYEQYF.

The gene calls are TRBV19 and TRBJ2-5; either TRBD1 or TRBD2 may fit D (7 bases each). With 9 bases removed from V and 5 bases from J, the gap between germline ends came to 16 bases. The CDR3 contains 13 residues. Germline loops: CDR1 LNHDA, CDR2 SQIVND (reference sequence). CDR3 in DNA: TGTGCCAGCCGGAGACAGGGAGGGGAGACCCAGTACTTC. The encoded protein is CASRRQGGETQYF.

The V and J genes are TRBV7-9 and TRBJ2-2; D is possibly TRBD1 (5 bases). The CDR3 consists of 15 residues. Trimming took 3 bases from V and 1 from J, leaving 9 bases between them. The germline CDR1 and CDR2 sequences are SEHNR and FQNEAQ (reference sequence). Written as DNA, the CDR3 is TGTGCCAGCAGCTTGGACATTGGGAACACCGGGGAGCTGTTTTTT. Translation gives CASSLDIGNTGELFF.

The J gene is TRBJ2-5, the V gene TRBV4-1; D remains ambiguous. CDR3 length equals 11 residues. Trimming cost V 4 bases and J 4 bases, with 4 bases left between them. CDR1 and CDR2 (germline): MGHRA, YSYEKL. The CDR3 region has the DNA TGCGCCAGCAGCCCGGGAGAGACCCAGTACTTC. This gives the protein CASSPGETQYF.

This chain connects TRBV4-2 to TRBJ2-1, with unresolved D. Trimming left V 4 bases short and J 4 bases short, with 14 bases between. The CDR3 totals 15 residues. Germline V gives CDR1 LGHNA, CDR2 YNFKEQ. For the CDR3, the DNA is TGTGCCAGCAGCCTGACATGGGCTACATACAATGAGCAGTTCTTC. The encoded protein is CASSLTWATYNEQFF.

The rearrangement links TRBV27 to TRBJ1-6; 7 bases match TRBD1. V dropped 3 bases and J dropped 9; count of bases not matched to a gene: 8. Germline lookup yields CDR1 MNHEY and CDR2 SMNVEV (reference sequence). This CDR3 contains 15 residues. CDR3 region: CASSFIGTDSSPLHF. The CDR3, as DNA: TGTGCCAGCAGTTTTATAGGGACAGACTCTTCACCCCTCCACTTT.